Presented here are 20 T cell receptor beta chains from one specimen sequenced in a study of T cells expressing NK-cell markers. From its re-call of the 5' RACE reads, TCRdb lists each CDR3 protein once, without DNA. Its table records 140,000 to 150,000 distinct CDR3 sequences. The material sequenced was blood T cells: a sorted CD56 or NKG2C T cell subset, CD4+ or CD8+ T cells, or bulk PBMC T cells (not recorded which). Source of these receptors: a man between 18 and 35 years old in good health.

This chain uses TRBV11-2 with TRBJ2-1; with no DNA, the TCRdb D assignment of TRBD1 cannot be verified. CDR1 SGHAT and CDR2 FQNNGV come from the germline V gene. The CDR3 length is 16 residues. The CDR3 here is CASSSTDGQGSNEQFF.

The chain combines TRBV27 with TRBJ2-1; TCRdb lists TRBD2, though no DNA is available to test this call. This CDR3 comprises 16 residues. Germline CDR1 reads MNHEY; CDR2 reads SMNVEV (reference sequence). CDR3 residues: CASSLTGEAVYNEQFF.

V usage is TRBV6-1 and J usage is TRBJ2-1. Germline V gives CDR1 MNHNS, CDR2 SASEGT. This CDR3 comprises 13 residues. The CDR3 protein is CASGGRSNNEQFF.

The V gene is TRBV10-3, the J gene TRBJ2-1; the TRBD2 assignment by TCRdb is unverifiable without DNA. The CDR3 is 16 residues long. The germline V gene has CDR1 ENHRY and CDR2 SYGVKD. CDR3 loop: CAITPGLLSGNNEQFF.

The gene calls are TRBV9 and TRBJ2-7; TCRdb reports TRBD1, a call that lacks DNA to check it against. The CDR3 is made up of 15 amino acids. Germline V gene sequence: CDR1 SGDLS, CDR2 YYNGEE. The CDR3 spells CASSRTGSGGNEQYF. Full variable domain (remainder filled in from reference TRBV9 and TRBJ2-7): DSGVTQTPKHLITATGQRVTLRCSPRSGDLSVYWYQQSLDQGLQFLIQYYNGEERAKGNILERFSAQQFPDLHSELNLSSLELGDSALYFCASSRTGSGGNEQYFGPGTRLTVT.

The rearrangement joins TRBV12-3 or TRBV12-4 to TRBJ2-2. The CDR3 totals 12 residues. CDR3 sequence reads: CASSVNTGELFF.

The chain employs TRBV12-3 or TRBV12-4 and TRBJ2-7; TCRdb reports TRBD1, a call that lacks DNA to check it against. This CDR3 contains 14 residues. The CDR3 spells CASSPQGSHYEQYF.

The V gene is TRBV29-1, the J gene TRBJ2-7; TCRdb's D call of TRBD1 is untestable without DNA. Germline CDR1 is SQVTM and CDR2 is ANQGSEA. The CDR3 totals 13 residues. The chain's CDR3 is CSVSGTEPYEQYF.

CDR3 residues: CATSDYPGHSTDTQYF. J is TRBJ2-3 and V is TRBV24-1; TCRdb indicates TRBD1, and absent DNA this call remains unverified. This CDR3 is built from 16 residues. Germline loops: CDR1 KGHDR, CDR2 SFDVKD.

The chain couples TRBV9 to TRBJ1-5. The CDR3 is made up of 13 amino acids. CDR1 is SGDLS, CDR2 YYNGEE, per germline. CDR3 amino acids: CASSVGSNQPQHF.

The genes are TRBV27 and TRBJ2-1. The CDR3 totals 16 residues. The germline CDR1 and CDR2 sequences are MNHEY and SMNVEV (reference sequence). The CDR3 reads CASSLAGDTTYNEQFF.

The J gene is TRBJ2-2, the V gene TRBV19; TCRdb's D call of TRBD1 is untestable without DNA. Per the germline V gene, CDR1 is LNHDA and CDR2 is SQIVND (reference sequence). This CDR3 is built from 14 residues. The CDR3 loop reads CASTWGGNTGELFF.

The rearrangement links TRBV3-1 to TRBJ2-2. The CDR3 is made up of 13 amino acids. The V gene's germline CDR1 is LGHDT and CDR2 YNNKEL (reference sequence). The CDR3 sequence: CASSRRGTGELFF. The full variable domain, completed using reference TRBV3-1 and TRBJ2-2, is DTAVSQTPKYLVTQMGNDKSIKCEQNLGHDTMYWYKQDSKKFLKIMFSYNNKELIINETVPNRFSPKSPDKAHLNLHINSLELGDSAVYFCASSRRGTGELFFGEGSRLTVL.

J is TRBJ2-1 and V is TRBV30; there is no DNA to check the TCRdb D call of TRBD2. From germline, CDR1 is GTSNPN and CDR2 SVGIG (reference sequence). This CDR3 comprises 14 residues. CDR3 in amino acids: CAWTTGLAGDEQFF.

The chain links TRBV28 to TRBJ1-2. The CDR3 is made up of 14 amino acids. Per the germline V gene, CDR1 is MDHEN and CDR2 is SYDVKM. The CDR3: CASSPLTRIYGYTF.

J is TRBJ2-3 and V is TRBV14; the D call of TRBD2 rests on TCRdb alone, since no DNA is present to check it. The CDR3 sequence is 17 residues long. The germline gives CDR1 SGHDN, CDR2 FVKESK. The CDR3 region is CASSQESGLAGVSTQYF.

The V and J genes are TRBV29-1 and TRBJ2-5; TCRdb proposes TRBD1, but this gene call is untestable without DNA. The V gene's germline CDR1 is SQVTM and CDR2 ANQGSEA. The CDR3 runs 16 residues. CDR3: CSVEDSEGMGLQVQYF.

The chain has TRBV27 and TRBJ2-1; TCRdb proposes TRBD1, but this gene call is untestable without DNA. The CDR3 totals 15 residues. Germline CDR1 MNHEY, CDR2 SMNVEV (reference sequence). CDR3 sequence reads: CASSFGQGVYNEQFF.

V is TRBV5-1 and J is TRBJ2-2; TCRdb indicates TRBD2, and absent DNA this call remains unverified. The CDR3 runs to 16 residues. CDR1 SGHRS and CDR2 YFSETQ come from the germline V gene. The CDR3 is CASSVTSGSVSGELFF.

J is TRBJ2-2 and V is TRBV2. This CDR3 contains 17 residues. Germline assignment: CDR1 SNHLY and CDR2 FYNNEI. The CDR3 is CASSEAGKPANTGELFF.